This entry concerns a single TCR beta chain. Its antigen is unidentified. This entry comes from a study of Ad26.COV2.S vaccination and SARS-CoV-2 variants. Only in-frame clones appear in the TCRdb table, and some are missing; sequencing was by immunoSEQ multiplex PCR. The repertoire holds about 350,000 clones, with roughly nine tenths as singletons. Study results and caveats: Spike-specific CD8+ and CD4+ T cell responses reportedly showed substantial breadth after vaccination. It is possible that the TCR breadth and depth analyses underestimated the total T cell responses. Participants given vaccine showed non-spike TCR breadth similar to that of placebo recipients.

This sequence originates from a human donor who had recovered from COVID-19. Material: peripheral blood, obtained after recovery from COVID-19.

The CDR3 reads CASTPLQGEDGYTF. The CDR3 region has the DNA TGTGCCAGTACCCCCCTTCAGGGAGAGGATGGCTACACCTTC. The V call is TRBV19, the J call TRBJ1-2, with D perhaps TRBD1 (5 bases). This CDR3 has 14 amino acids. Trimming took off 7 bases at V and 6 bases at J, with 18 bases between the two ends. From germline, CDR1 is LNHDA and CDR2 SQIVND (reference sequence). Supplemented by reference TRBV19 and TRBJ1-2, the full variable domain reads DGGITQSPKYLFRKEGQNVTLSCEQNLNHDAMYWYRQDPGQGLRLIYYSQIVNDFQKGDIAEGYSVSREKKESFPLTVTSAQKNPTAFYLCASTPLQGEDGYTFGSGTRLTVV.